These T cell receptor beta chains were read from a single sample in a study of OX40 agonist ivuxolimab in advanced cancers. Profiling relied on immunoSEQ multiplex PCR, and the TCRdb table lists in-frame clones only, not all of them. Of 85,000 to 100,000 clones in the sample, approximately 85% were seen once. Sequencing was performed on CD4+ or CD8+ T cells sorted from blood, taken in a trial of the OX40 agonist ivuxolimab. Receptors originate from an adult with an advanced solid tumor such as melanoma, head and neck, liver or kidney cancer. The CDR3 runs from the conserved cysteine through the conserved F or W. The order of the fields is clone size, V gene, D gene, J gene, CDR3 DNA, CDR3 protein. A D gene is named only where the DNA matches it firmly. Only part of the rows carry a size: once, few, many, or a class if the clone is expanded.

>.|TRBV5-8|TRBD1|TRBJ1-2
TGTGCCAGCAGCCCAATCCACAGGGGCGACTATGGCTACACCTTC
CASSPIHRGDYGYTF
>.|TRBV5-1|TRBD2|TRBJ2-3
TGCGCCAGCAGCTCGGGACTAGCGGGAGGTGGCATAAAGGCAGATACGCAGTATTTT
CASSSGLAGGGIKADTQYF
>.|TRBV7-9|TRBD2|TRBJ2-1
TGTGCCAGCAGCTTAGGGACTAGCGGGGGCAATGAGCAGTTCTTC
CASSLGTSGGNEQFF
>.|TRBV18|.|TRBJ2-7
TGTGCCAGCTCCGCGGGGGGACAGGCGTCCTACGAGCAGTACTTC
CASSAGGQASYEQYF
>few|TRBV18|TRBD2|TRBJ2-7
TGTGCCAGCTCACCAGGACTAGCGGGAGACCCCGAGCAGTACTTC
CASSPGLAGDPEQYF
>.|TRBV18|.|TRBJ2-2
TGTGCCAGCTCGCAACACCCCTCCGGGACCGTCACCGGGGAGCTGTTTTTT
CASSQHPSGTVTGELFF
>.|TRBV5-1|.|TRBJ1-2
TGCGCCAGCAGGAATACGGCGGGGTCTAACTATGGCTACACCTTC
CASRNTAGSNYGYTF
>.|TRBV30|.|TRBJ2-1
TGTGCCTGGAGTGTAAGTCTAGCGATTAGCTACAATGAGCAGTTCTTC
CAWSVSLAISYNEQFF
>.|TRBV7-2|TRBD2|TRBJ2-7
TGTGCCAGCACCTCCTCGGGGGGCTACGAGCAGTACTTC
CASTSSGGYEQYF
>few|TRBV4-2|.|TRBJ2-3
TGTGCCAGCAGCCAAGTCGGGTCGAAAACTACGCAGTATTTT
CASSQVGSKTTQYF
>.|TRBV5-1|.|TRBJ1-4
TGCGCCAGCAGCTTGGTCGGGGCGGAAGGTGAAAAACTGTTTTTT
CASSLVGAEGEKLFF
>.|TRBV7-6|TRBD2|TRBJ2-2
TGTGCCAGCAGCCCCAGGACTAGCGGGAGAGCCGGGGAGCTGTTTTTT
CASSPRTSGRAGELFF